This is a list of T cell receptor beta chains from one sample in a study of control samples from healthy donors and cancer patients. The data were produced by immunoSEQ multiplex PCR, yet TCRdb's version contains in-frame clones alone and is incomplete. Of approximately 74,000 clones in the sample, 94% were seen once. The specimen was blood. The source is a woman aged 25 to 39 in good health. Both conserved end residues are part of each CDR3. The D gene is left open where the match is weak. Size values are once, few and many counts, or a class for expanded clones, and some rows have none.

abundance	d_gene	v_gene	j_gene	CDR3aa	CDR3nt
.	.	TRBV6-5	TRBJ2-7	CASSLGGGDEQYF	TGTGCCAGCAGTCTGGGGGGGGGCGACGAGCAGTACTTC
.	.	TRBV5-1	TRBJ1-4	CASSLGGLANEKLFF	TGCGCCAGCAGCTTGGGGGGTCTGGCTAATGAAAAACTGTTTTTT
.	.	TRBV21-1	TRBJ2-5	CASSLKGGHRQETQYF	TGTGCCAGCAGCCTAAAAGGGGGACACAGACAAGAGACCCAGTACTTC
.	TRBD2	TRBV6-5	TRBJ2-3	CASIGGGTDTQYF	TGTGCCAGCATCGGCGGGGGGACAGATACGCAGTATTTT
.	TRBD1	TRBV4-2	TRBJ1-3	CASSQDPGTGFFYGNTIYF	TGTGCCAGCAGCCAAGATCCCGGGACAGGGTTCTTTTATGGAAACACCATATATTTT
.	TRBD2	TRBV7-8	TRBJ2-1	CASSPSSGGGYNEQFF	TGTGCCAGCAGCCCCTCGTCGGGCGGGGGATACAATGAGCAGTTCTTC
.	.	TRBV24-1	TRBJ2-3	CATSDGSTDTQYF	TGTGCCACCAGTGATGGCTCCACAGATACGCAGTATTTT
.	.	TRBV3-1/TRBV3-2	TRBJ2-5	CASSQEGETQYF	TGTGCCAGCAGCCAAGAAGGGGAGACCCAGTACTTC
.	.	TRBV3-1/TRBV3-2	TRBJ1-2	CASSQERNGYTF	TGTGCCAGCAGCCAAGAACGGAATGGCTACACCTTC
.	TRBD1	TRBV9	TRBJ2-1	CASSAGGTDNEQFF	TGTGCCAGCAGCGCAGGGGGAACAGACAATGAGCAGTTCTTC
.	TRBD1	TRBV7-9	TRBJ2-1	CASSPGQGGHNEQFF	TGTGCCAGCAGCCCGGGACAGGGGGGCCACAATGAGCAGTTCTTC
once	.	TRBV27	TRBJ2-1	CASSLGSTEQFF	TGTGCCAGCAGTTTAGGCTCCACTGAGCAGTTCTTC
.	TRBD1	TRBV5-1	TRBJ2-5	CASSLATGDQETQYF	TGCGCCAGCAGCTTGGCCACAGGGGACCAAGAGACCCAGTACTTC
.	TRBD1	TRBV9	TRBJ1-4	CASSVGQGNEKLFF	TGTGCCAGCAGCGTAGGACAGGGTAATGAAAAACTGTTTTTT
.	TRBD1	TRBV7-6	TRBJ1-6	CASSSGTGRAARNSPLHF	TGTGCCAGCAGCTCCGGGACAGGGAGGGCGGCGCGTAATTCACCCCTCCACTTT
.	TRBD2	TRBV19	TRBJ2-3	CASSIGLAGNTDTQYF	TGTGCCAGTAGTATTGGGCTAGCGGGGAACACAGATACGCAGTATTTT
.	.	TRBV13	TRBJ2-5	CASSLGEPGETQYF	TGTGCCAGCAGCTTAGGCGAGCCCGGGGAGACCCAGTACTTC
once	.	TRBV30	TRBJ1-2	CAWTPNNYGYTF	TGTGCCTGGACACCCAATAACTATGGCTACACCTTC
.	TRBD1	TRBV30	TRBJ1-2	CAWSVETGVGYTF	TGTGCCTGGAGTGTAGAGACAGGGGTTGGCTACACCTTC
.	.	TRBV28	TRBJ1-1	CASSRQPNTEAFF	TGTGCCAGCAGCAGACAGCCGAACACTGAAGCTTTCTTT
.	.	TRBV2	TRBJ2-1	CASSENTYNEQFF	TGTGCCAGCAGTGAAAACACGTACAATGAGCAGTTCTTC
.	TRBD1	TRBV6-5	TRBJ1-2	CASNRDRGGYGYTF	TGTGCCAGCAACCGGGACAGGGGAGGCTATGGCTACACCTTC
.	.	TRBV29-1	TRBJ1-2	CSVGERGGTF	TGCAGCGTTGGAGAGAGGGGAGGCACCTTC
.	TRBD2	TRBV5-1	TRBJ2-1	CASSLTSGSYNEQFF	TGCGCCAGCAGCCTGACTAGCGGCTCCTACAATGAGCAGTTCTTC
few	.	TRBV6-4	TRBJ1-6	CASSQDNDSPLHF	TGTGCCAGTTCCCAGGACAACGATTCACCCCTCCACTTT
.	TRBD2	TRBV5-5	TRBJ2-4	CASSLEAGGPGIQYF	TGTGCCAGCAGCTTGGAGGCGGGGGGGCCAGGCATTCAGTACTTC
.	TRBD1	TRBV27	TRBJ1-1	CASSRRTGGISEATEAFF	TGTGCCAGCAGCCGTAGGACAGGGGGTATTAGTGAGGCCACTGAAGCTTTCTTT
.	.	TRBV11-3	TRBJ2-3	CASSLVAGSITDTQYF	TGTGCCAGCAGCTTAGTGGCGGGGTCCATCACAGATACGCAGTATTTT
.	TRBD2	TRBV19	TRBJ2-5	CASSITASGGGRETQYF	TGTGCCAGTAGTATCACGGCTAGCGGGGGTGGCAGAGAGACCCAGTACTTC
once	.	TRBV5-6	TRBJ1-6	CASSWGQNLNSPLHF	TGTGCCAGCAGCTGGGGACAAAACTTGAATTCACCCCTCCACTTT
once	.	TRBV6-1	TRBJ2-3	CASSAGAGLSTDTQYF	TGTGCCAGCAGTGCTGGGGCGGGACTGAGCACAGATACGCAGTATTTT
.	.	TRBV6-4	TRBJ1-4	CASSRGGDRREKLFF	TGTGCCAGCAGTAGGGGAGGAGACAGACGTGAAAAACTGTTTTTT
.	.	TRBV25-1	TRBJ1-1	CASAPPGGPNTEAFF	TGTGCCAGCGCACCCCCCGGGGGGCCGAACACTGAAGCTTTCTTT
.	.	TRBV2	TRBJ1-1	CASCLTENTEAFF	TGTGCCAGCTGCTTAACCGAGAACACTGAAGCTTTCTTT
once	.	TRBV5-5	TRBJ1-2	CASSLDGPYSGYTF	TGTGCCAGCAGCTTGGACGGACCTTACTCTGGGTACACCTTC
.	TRBD2	TRBV5-1	TRBJ2-1	CASSGTSGYNEQFF	TGCGCCAGCAGCGGTACTAGCGGTTACAATGAGCAGTTCTTC
.	TRBD1	TRBV12-3/TRBV12-4	TRBJ1-5	CASSQGVTQPQHF	TGTGCCAGCAGTCAGGGGGTTACCCAGCCCCAGCATTTT
.	TRBD1	TRBV4-2	TRBJ1-4	CASSQERGQGLSEKLFF	TGTGCCAGCAGCCAAGAAAGGGGACAGGGCCTTAGTGAAAAACTGTTTTTT
.	TRBD1	TRBV19	TRBJ1-2	CASTKAGTGIGYTF	TGTGCCAGTACCAAAGCCGGGACAGGGATCGGCTACACCTTC
.	TRBD2	TRBV4-1	TRBJ2-1	CASRNSGGTSNEQFF	TGCGCCAGCAGAAATAGCGGGGGAACCTCCAATGAGCAGTTCTTC
.	TRBD2	TRBV19	TRBJ2-1	CASSMAGTTYNEQFF	TGTGCCAGTAGTATGGCGGGGACTACCTACAATGAGCAGTTCTTC
.	TRBD1	TRBV6-6	TRBJ1-1	CASSYLRGDTEAFF	TGTGCCAGCAGTTATCTCAGGGGGGACACTGAAGCTTTCTTT
.	TRBD1	TRBV7-9	TRBJ1-2	CASSLSGQGHGYTF	TGTGCCAGCAGCTTATCTGGACAGGGCCATGGCTACACCTTC
.	.	TRBV2	TRBJ1-4	CASSVHGEKLFF	TGTGCCAGCAGTGTACACGGGGAAAAACTGTTTTTT
.	TRBD2	TRBV4-1	TRBJ2-6	CASNPGGVTGANVLTF	TGCGCCAGCAACCCGGGGGGAGTGACGGGGGCCAACGTCCTGACTTTC
once	.	TRBV5-1	TRBJ1-5	CASSSVPGANQPQHF	TGCGCCAGCAGCTCCGTACCAGGGGCCAATCAGCCCCAGCATTTT
.	TRBD1	TRBV6-2/TRBV6-3	TRBJ1-4	CASSYSGQGVQKLFF	TGTGCCAGCAGTTACTCCGGACAGGGGGTTCAAAAACTGTTTTTT
.	.	TRBV18	TRBJ1-6	CASSPPTVLNSPLHF	TGTGCCAGCTCACCACCAACAGTCCTTAATTCACCCCTCCACTTT
.	.	TRBV9	TRBJ2-2	CASSNTGELFF	TGTGCCAGCAGCAACACCGGGGAGCTGTTTTTT
.	.	TRBV5-4	TRBJ2-3	CASSLEGGVNTDTQYF	TGTGCCAGCAGCTTAGAGGGGGGCGTTAACACAGATACGCAGTATTTT
.	TRBD2	TRBV11-3	TRBJ2-3	CASSLAAGGTTDTQYF	TGTGCCAGCAGCTTAGCGGCGGGGGGAACCACAGATACGCAGTATTTT
.	.	TRBV11-2	TRBJ2-3	CASSLVLSTDTQYF	TGTGCCAGCAGCTTAGTCTTGAGCACAGATACGCAGTATTTT
.	.	TRBV19	TRBJ1-5	CASSIIISSNQPQHF	TGTGCCAGTAGTATAATCATTTCGAGTAATCAGCCCCAGCATTTT
.	.	TRBV5-1	TRBJ1-2	CASSLVGYEGYGYTF	TGCGCCAGCAGCTTGGTCGGCTATGAGGGCTATGGCTACACCTTC
.	TRBD2	TRBV7-2	TRBJ2-2	CARPQTSGGLMNTGELFF	TGTGCCAGGCCCCAGACTAGCGGGGGGCTCATGAACACCGGGGAGCTGTTTTTT
.	.	TRBV6-5	TRBJ1-1	CASSTGQTLNTEAFF	TGTGCCAGCAGTACAGGACAGACTCTGAACACTGAAGCTTTCTTT
.	.	TRBV20-1	TRBJ1-2	CSASDTSIVSGYTF	TGCAGTGCTAGTGACACGTCCATCGTCTCGGGCTACACCTTC
.	TRBD1	TRBV30	TRBJ1-2	CALLIFTGQENGYTF	TGTGCCCTGTTGATATTCACGGGACAGGAGAATGGCTACACCTTC